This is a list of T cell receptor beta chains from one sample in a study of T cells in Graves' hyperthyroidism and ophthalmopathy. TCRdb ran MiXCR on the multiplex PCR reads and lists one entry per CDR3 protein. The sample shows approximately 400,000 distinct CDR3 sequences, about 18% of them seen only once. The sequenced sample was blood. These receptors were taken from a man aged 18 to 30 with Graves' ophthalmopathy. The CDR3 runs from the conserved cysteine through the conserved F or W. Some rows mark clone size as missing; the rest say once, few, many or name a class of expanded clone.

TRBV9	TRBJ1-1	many	CASSQGTNTEAFF
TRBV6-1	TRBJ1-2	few	CASSSPGSAFYGYTF
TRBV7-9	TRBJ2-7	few	CASSSGHSYEQYF
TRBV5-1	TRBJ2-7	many	CASSLGPTSYEQYF
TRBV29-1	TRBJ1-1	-	CSVVMVQVSAFF
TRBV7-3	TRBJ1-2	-	CASSLGWAVNYGYTF
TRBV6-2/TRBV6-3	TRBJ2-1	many	CASIEQAGLNEQFF
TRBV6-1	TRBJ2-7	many	CASVGTQGGSSYEQYF
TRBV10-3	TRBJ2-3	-	CAIKGTQYF
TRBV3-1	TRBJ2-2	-	CASSQGADTGELFF
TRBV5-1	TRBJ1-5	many	CASSPEGSNQPQHF
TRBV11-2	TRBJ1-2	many	CASSWDSSYGYTF
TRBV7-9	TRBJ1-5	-	CASSPPGQGNQPQHF
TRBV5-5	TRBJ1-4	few	CASGDGGLGEKLFF
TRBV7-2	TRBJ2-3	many	CASSRGLAGGSDTQYF
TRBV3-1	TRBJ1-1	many	CASSPSVKGNTEAFF
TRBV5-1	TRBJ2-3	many	CASSDHRGGGTDTQYF
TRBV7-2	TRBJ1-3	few	CASSFAHNTIYF
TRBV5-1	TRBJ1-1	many	CASSLEQGREAFF
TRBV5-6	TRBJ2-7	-	CASSLDRLEQYF